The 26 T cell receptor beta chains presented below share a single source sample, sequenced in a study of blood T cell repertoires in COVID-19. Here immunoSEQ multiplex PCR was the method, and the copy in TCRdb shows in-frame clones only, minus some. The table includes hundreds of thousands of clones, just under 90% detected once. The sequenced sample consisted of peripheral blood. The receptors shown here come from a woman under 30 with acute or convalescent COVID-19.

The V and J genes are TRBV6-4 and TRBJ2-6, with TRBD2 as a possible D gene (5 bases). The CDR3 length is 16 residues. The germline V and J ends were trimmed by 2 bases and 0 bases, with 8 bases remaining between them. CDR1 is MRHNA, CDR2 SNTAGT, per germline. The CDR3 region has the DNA TGTGCCAGCAGTGACGGGAGAGACTCTGGGGCCAACGTCCTGACTTTC. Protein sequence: CASSDGRDSGANVLTF.

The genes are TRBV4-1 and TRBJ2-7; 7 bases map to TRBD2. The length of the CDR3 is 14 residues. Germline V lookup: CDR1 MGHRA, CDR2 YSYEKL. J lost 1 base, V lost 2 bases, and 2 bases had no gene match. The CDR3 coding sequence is TGCGCCAGCAGCCAACTAGCGGAATCCTACGAGCAGTACTTC. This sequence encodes CASSQLAESYEQYF.

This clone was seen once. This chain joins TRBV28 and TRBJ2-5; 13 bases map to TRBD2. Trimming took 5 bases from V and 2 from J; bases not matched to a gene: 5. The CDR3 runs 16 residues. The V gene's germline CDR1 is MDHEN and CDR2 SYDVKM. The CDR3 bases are TGTGCCAGCAGTGGGGGACTAGCGGGGATACAAGAGACCCAGTACTTC. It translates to CASSGGLAGIQETQYF.

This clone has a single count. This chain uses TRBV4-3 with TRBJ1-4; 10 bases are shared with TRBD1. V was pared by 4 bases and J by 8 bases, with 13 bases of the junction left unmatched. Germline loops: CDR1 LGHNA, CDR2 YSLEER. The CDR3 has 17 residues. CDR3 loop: CASSRDRPGQGWEKLFF. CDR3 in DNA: TGCGCCAGCAGCCGGGATAGACCGGGACAGGGGTGGGAAAAACTGTTTTTT.

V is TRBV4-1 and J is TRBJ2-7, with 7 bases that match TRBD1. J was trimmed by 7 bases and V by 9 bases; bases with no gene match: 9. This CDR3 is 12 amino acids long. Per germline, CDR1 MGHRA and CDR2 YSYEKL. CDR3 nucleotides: TGCGCCAGTTCTCGACAGGGAAGGGAGCAGTACTTC. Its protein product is CASSRQGREQYF.

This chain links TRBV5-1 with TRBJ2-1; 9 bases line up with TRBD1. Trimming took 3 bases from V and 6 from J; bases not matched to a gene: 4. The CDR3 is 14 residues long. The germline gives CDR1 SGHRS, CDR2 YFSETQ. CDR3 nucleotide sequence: TGCGCCAGCAGCTGGGGACAGGGCTTCAATGAGCAGTTCTTC. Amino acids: CASSWGQGFNEQFF. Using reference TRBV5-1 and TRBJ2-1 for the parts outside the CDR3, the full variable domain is KAGVTQTPRYLIKTRGQQVTLSCSPISGHRSVSWYQQTPGQGLQFLFEYFSETQRNKGNFPGRFSGRQFSNSRSEMNVSTLELGDSALYLCASSWGQGFNEQFFGPGTRLTVL.

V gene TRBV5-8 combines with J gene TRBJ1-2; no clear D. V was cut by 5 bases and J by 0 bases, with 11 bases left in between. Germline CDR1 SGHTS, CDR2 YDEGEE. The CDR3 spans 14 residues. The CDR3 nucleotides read TGTGCCAGCAGATCCGACACAGCTAACTATGGCTACACCTTC. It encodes CASRSDTANYGYTF.

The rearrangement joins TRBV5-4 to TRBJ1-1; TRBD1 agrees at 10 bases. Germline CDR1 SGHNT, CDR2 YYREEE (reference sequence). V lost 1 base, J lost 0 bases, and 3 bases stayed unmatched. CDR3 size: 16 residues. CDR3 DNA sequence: TGTGCCAGCAGCTTGCGGGACAGGGGAATGAACACTGAAGCTTTCTTT. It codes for CASSLRDRGMNTEAFF.

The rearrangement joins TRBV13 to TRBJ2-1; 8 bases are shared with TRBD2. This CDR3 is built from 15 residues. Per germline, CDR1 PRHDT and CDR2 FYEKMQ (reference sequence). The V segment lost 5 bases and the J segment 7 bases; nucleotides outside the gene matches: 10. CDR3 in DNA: TGTGCCAGCAGCCCCACAGCGGGGGTGTGGAATGAGCAGTTCTTC. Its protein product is CASSPTAGVWNEQFF.

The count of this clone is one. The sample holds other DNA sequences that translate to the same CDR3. The CDR3 DNA follows: TGTGCCAGCAGTCGAAGAGGCACTGAAGCTTTCTTT. Translating it yields CASSRRGTEAFF. The chain combines TRBV6-5 with TRBJ1-1, with D unclear. This CDR3 spans 12 amino acids. Germline CDR1 MNHEY, CDR2 SVGAGI. V lost 5 bases and J lost 4, with 8 bases in between.

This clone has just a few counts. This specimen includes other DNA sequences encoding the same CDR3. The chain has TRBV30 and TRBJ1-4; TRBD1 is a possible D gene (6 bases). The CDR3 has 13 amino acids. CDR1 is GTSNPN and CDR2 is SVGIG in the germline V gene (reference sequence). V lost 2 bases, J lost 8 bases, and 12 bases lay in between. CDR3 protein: CAWSKQGNEKLFF. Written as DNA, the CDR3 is TGTGCCTGGAGTAAACAGGGTAACGAAAAACTGTTTTTT.

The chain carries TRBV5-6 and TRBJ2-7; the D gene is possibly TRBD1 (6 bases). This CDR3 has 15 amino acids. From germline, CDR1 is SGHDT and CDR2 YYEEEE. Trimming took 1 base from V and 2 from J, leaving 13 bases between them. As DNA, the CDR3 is TGTGCCAGCAGCTTGAGACAGGAGAAAACCTACGAGCAGTACTTC. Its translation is CASSLRQEKTYEQYF.

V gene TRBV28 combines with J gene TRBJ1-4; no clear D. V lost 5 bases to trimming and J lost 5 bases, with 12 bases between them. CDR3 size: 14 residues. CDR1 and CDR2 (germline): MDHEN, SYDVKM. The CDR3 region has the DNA TGTGCCAGCAGTGGTTTCCAACAGAATGAAAAACTGTTTTTT. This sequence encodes CASSGFQQNEKLFF.

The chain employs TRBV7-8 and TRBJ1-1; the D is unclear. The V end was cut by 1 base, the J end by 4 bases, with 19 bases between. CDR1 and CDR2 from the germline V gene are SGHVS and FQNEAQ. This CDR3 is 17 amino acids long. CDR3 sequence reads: CASSLVSYLHRGTEAFF. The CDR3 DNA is TGTGCCAGCAGCTTAGTTAGCTACTTACACCGGGGCACTGAAGCTTTCTTT.

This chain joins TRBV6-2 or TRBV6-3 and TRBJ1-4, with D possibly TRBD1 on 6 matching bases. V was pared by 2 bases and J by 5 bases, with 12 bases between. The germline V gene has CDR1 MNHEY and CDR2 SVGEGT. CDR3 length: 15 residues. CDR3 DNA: TGTGCCAGCAGTTACCCCGGACAGAGGAATGAAAAACTGTTTTTT. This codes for CASSYPGQRNEKLFF.

The CDR3 nucleotides read TGCGCCAGCAGCTTGTGGGGCAGGGCGAACACTGAAGCTTTCTTT. Translating gives CASSLWGRANTEAFF. The rearrangement joins TRBV5-1 to TRBJ1-1; tentative D call: TRBD1 (5 bases). Per the germline V gene, CDR1 is SGHRS and CDR2 is YFSETQ. The ends were cut back, 1 base at V and 1 base at J, with 11 bases in the middle. There are 15 residues in the CDR3.

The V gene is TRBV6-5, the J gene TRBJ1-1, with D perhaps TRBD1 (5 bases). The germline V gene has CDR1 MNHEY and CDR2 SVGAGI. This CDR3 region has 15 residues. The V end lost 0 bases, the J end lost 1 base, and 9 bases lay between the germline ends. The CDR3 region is CASSYSGGPNTEAFF. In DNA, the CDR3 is TGTGCCAGCAGTTACTCGGGGGGTCCGAACACTGAAGCTTTCTTT.

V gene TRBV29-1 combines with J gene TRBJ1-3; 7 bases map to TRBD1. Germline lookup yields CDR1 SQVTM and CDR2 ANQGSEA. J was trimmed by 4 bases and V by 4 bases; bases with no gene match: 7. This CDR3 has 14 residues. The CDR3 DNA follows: TGCAGCGTTGTGGAACAGGGGAGCGGAAACACCATATATTTT. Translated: CSVVEQGSGNTIYF.

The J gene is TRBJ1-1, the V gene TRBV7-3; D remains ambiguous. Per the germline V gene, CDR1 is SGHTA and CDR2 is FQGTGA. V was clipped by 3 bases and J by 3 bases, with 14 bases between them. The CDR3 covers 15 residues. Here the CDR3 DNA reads TGTGCCAGCAGCTTGCTCGGGAGATTGGACACTGAAGCTTTCTTT. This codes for CASSLLGRLDTEAFF.

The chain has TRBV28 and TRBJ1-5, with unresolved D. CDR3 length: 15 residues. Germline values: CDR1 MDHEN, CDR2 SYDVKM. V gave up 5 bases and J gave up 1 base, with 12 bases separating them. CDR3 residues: CASSPLERSNQPQHF. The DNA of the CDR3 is TGTGCCAGCAGTCCATTGGAGAGGAGCAATCAGCCCCAGCATTTT.

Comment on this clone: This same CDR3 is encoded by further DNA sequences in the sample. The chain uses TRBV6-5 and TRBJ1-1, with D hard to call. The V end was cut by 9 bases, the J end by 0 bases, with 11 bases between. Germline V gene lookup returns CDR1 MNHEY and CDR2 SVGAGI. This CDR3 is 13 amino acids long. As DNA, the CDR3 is TGTGCCAGTGGGAGGGAGATGAACACTGAAGCTTTCTTT. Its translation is CASGREMNTEAFF.

The CDR3 loop reads CASFSTALFYYGYTF. Here the CDR3 DNA reads TGTGCCAGCTTCTCCACAGCTCTCTTCTACTATGGCTACACCTTC. This sequence joins TRBV7-9 and TRBJ1-2; D is uncertain. The CDR3 is 15 amino acids. V dropped 8 bases and J dropped 3 bases, with 19 bases sitting between them. Looked up from germline, CDR1 is SEHNR and CDR2 is FQNEAQ (reference sequence).

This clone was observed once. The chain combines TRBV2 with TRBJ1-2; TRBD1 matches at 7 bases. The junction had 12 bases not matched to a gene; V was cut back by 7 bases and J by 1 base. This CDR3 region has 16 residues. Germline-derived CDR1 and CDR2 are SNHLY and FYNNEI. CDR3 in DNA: TGTGCCAGCACCCCCCAGGGGGGCCAATTTAACTATGGCTACACCTTC. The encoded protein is CASTPQGGQFNYGYTF.

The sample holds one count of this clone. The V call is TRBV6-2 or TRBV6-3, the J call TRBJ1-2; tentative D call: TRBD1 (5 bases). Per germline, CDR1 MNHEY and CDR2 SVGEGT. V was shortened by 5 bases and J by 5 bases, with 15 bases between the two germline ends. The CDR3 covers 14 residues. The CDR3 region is CASSLTTEIYGYTF. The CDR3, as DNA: TGTGCCAGCAGTCTTACGACAGAGATTTATGGCTACACCTTC.

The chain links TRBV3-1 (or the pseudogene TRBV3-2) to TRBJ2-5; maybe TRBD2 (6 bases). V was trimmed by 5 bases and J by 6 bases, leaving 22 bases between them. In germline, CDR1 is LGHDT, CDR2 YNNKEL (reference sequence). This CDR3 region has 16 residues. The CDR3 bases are TGTGCCAGCAGCACTACTAGCCGGCAGGTTGTTAAGACCCAGTACTTC. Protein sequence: CASSTTSRQVVKTQYF.

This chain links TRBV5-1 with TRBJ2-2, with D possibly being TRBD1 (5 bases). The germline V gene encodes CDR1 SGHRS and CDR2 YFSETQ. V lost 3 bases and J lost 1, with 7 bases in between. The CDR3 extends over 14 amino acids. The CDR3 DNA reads TGCGCCAGCAGCTACACAGGGAACACCGGGGAGCTGTTTTTT. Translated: CASSYTGNTGELFF. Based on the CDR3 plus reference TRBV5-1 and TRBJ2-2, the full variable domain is KAGVTQTPRYLIKTRGQQVTLSCSPISGHRSVSWYQQTPGQGLQFLFEYFSETQRNKGNFPGRFSGRQFSNSRSEMNVSTLELGDSALYLCASSYTGNTGELFFGEGSRLTVL.